This entry is about one TCR beta chain. Its antigen remains unknown. A second PCR of about 6 to 12 cycles used a sample-barcoded 5' primer and a J-beta primer mix. Any given sample supplied a minimum of 3 million CDR3-containing paired-end reads. A single record per CDR3 protein comes from TCRdb applying MiXCR to the 5' RACE reads. The table has about 760,000 distinct CDR3 sequences, more than 55% seen once. Peripheral blood from each donor was collected in a volume of approximately 10 milliliters. The data derive from a study of blood T cells in healthy people across ages. Whole-study results and caveats: Higher naive T cell percentage went strongly together with higher TCR beta diversity.

The CDR3 sequence is 13 residues long. Germline loops: CDR1 MNHEY, CDR2 SVGAGI. The rearrangement uses TRBV6-5 and TRBJ2-5, with D unclear. TRBJ2-7 explains the end of the DNA better; the J call may be wrong. The sequenced material came from blood. The clonotype originates from a middle-aged man in good health. DNA of the CDR3: TGTGCCAGCAGGTCAAGGTTGACTGACGAGCAGTACTTC. Translation gives CASRSRLTDEQYF.